This TCR beta chain is from a study of shared clonotypes between healthy human individuals. Libraries were prepared by immunoSEQ multiplex PCR; TCRdb keeps only in-frame clonotypes and omits some of them. The repertoire holds over 2 million clones, with roughly 95% as singletons. Naive CD8 cells were CD45RO-negative, positively selected for CCR7, excluding terminally differentiated effector memory CD45RA+ cells. CDR3 length equals 18 residues. J was trimmed by 3 bases and V by 1 base; bases with no gene match: 10. Germline assignment: CDR1 MGHRA and CDR2 YSYEKL. The receptor was derived from a man between 18 and 29 years old in good health. The sequencing input was naive CD8+ T cells sorted from blood. The chain uses TRBV4-1 and TRBJ1-1; 11 bases are shared with TRBD1. Here the CDR3 DNA reads TGCGCCAGCAGCCAAGCCGGGACAGGGGGTTTCAGGGACACTGAAGCTTTCTTT. Translating gives CASSQAGTGGFRDTEAFF.